This TCR beta chain was retrieved from a study of response to subunit inactivated influenza vaccine. General observations from the study: Authors suggested seasonal influenza vaccinations each recruit few new T cells.

TCRdb itself ran the RT-PCR reads through MiXCR, one entry per CDR3 protein. The sample shows approximately 490,000 distinct CDR3 sequences, approximately 7.3% of them seen only once. This CDR3 is built from 15 residues. This clonotype was counted between two and nine times. Its target is unknown. The chain combines TRBV21-1 with TRBJ2-1; the table names TRBD1, a call not compared with the DNA. TRBV21-1 corresponds to a pseudogene. The sequenced sample was PBMCs from blood, obtained roughly 24 months after vaccination. This clonotype was obtained from a man aged 50 to 69 who received an inactivated influenza vaccine. CDR3 sequence (DNA): TGTGCCAGCAGCGCTCACAGGGGGATCTACAATGAGCAGTTCTTC. This sequence encodes CASSAHRGIYNEQFF.